This T cell receptor beta chain was profiled in a study of T-cell memory formation after mild COVID-19. General study findings and limits: For second-wave clones that peaked at day 37, SARS-CoV-2 specificity went unverified. Clones that contracted clustered mainly in CM and EM if CD4+ and in EMRA if CD8+.

The authors produced TCR alpha and TCR beta cDNA libraries with sample barcodes and UMIs by 5'RACE using constant-segment primers. Via MiXCR, TCRdb re-called the 5' RACE reads, giving one row per CDR3 protein. The sample lists 300,000 to 350,000 distinct CDR3 sequences, around an eighth occurring once. V lost 5 bases to trimming and J lost 5 bases, with 15 bases between them. The CDR3 contains 14 residues. CDR1 is MDHEN, CDR2 SYDVKM, per germline. This clonotype was seen once. Its antigen is unknown. The rearrangement links TRBV28 to TRBJ1-2; D may be TRBD1 (5 bases). This sequence was found in a man younger than 35 who had mild COVID-19 (a few samples of this study predate the infection). Cell type and time point are not known. The material sequenced was PBMCs or a T cell subset sorted from them (not recorded which). The CDR3 DNA is TGTGCCAGCAGTACTCCGGGACGGGCTTATGGCTACACCTTC. This codes for CASSTPGRAYGYTF.